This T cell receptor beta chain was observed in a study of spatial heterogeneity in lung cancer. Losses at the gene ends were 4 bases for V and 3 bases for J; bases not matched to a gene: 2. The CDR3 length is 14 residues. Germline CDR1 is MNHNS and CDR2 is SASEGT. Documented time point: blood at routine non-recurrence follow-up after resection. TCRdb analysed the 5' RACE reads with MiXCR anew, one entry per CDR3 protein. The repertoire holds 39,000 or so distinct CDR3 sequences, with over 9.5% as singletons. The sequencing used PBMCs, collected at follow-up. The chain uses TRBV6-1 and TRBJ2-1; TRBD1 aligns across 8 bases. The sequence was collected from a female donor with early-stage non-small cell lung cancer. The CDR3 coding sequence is TGTGCCAGCAGTGCAGGGGGCTTCTACAATGAGCAGTTCTTC. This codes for CASSAGGFYNEQFF.